The 6 T cell receptor beta chains below all came from one sample that was sequenced in a study of regulatory T cells in long-lasting Graves disease (dated by TCRdb to the early 2020s). The library was prepared using multiplex PCR. The sequencing machine was an Illumina HiSeq 4000. To build TCR beta libraries, CDR3 regions were amplified by Arm-PCR using iRepertoire HTBI primers. In-frame beta chains were kept once TCRdb had trimmed the public reads at Q25 with fastp and called clones with MiXCR. Each CDR3 protein appears once, grouped with its most common genes and DNA. This sample lists roughly 420,000 distinct CDR3 sequences; about 16% were detected once. The top ten clones comprise over 8.5% of the sample. This specimen's time point label, interpreted: newly diagnosed GD, antithyroid drugs for less than 3 months. RNA was extracted from PBMCs in TRIzol for both TCR sequencing and RNA sequencing.

The same data also contributed to another study, on T cells in Graves' hyperthyroidism and ophthalmopathy.

Sequences were derived from peripheral blood mononuclear cells (PBMCs), sampled at new diagnosis, from a patient treated with antithyroid drugs. The receptors were gathered from a woman in her twenties or thirties with Graves disease. Donor details come from another sample of the same person, matched by shared clones.

The CDR3 bases are TGCAGTGCCCCGACCCCCGGCGCGATACTGTTCTTC. Translated, it gives CSAPTPGAILFF. The chain couples TRBV20-1 to TRBJ2-1; D is uncertain. Germline CDR1 reads DFQATT; CDR2 reads SNEGSKA (reference sequence). The V end lost 6 bases, the J end lost 15 bases, and 21 bases lay between the germline ends. The CDR3 contains 12 residues.

The sample holds many counts of this clonotype. The rearrangement joins TRBV28 to TRBJ2-7, with 8 positions matching TRBD2. Germline CDR1 reads MDHEN; CDR2 reads SYDVKM. The CDR3 runs 12 residues. J was trimmed by 4 bases and V by 7 bases; bases with no gene match: 3. CDR3 in DNA: TGTGCCAGCATGAGCGGGAGTTACGAGCAGTACTTC. It yields the protein CASMSGSYEQYF.

This clonotype came up many times. The rearrangement links TRBV7-9 to TRBJ2-1, with 15 positions matching TRBD2. CDR1 SEHNR and CDR2 FQNEAQ come from the germline V gene (reference sequence). V lost 5 bases to trimming and J lost 0 bases; unmatched junction nucleotides: 11. The CDR3 has 20 amino acids. As DNA, the CDR3 is TGTGCCAGCAGCCCCGGGACTAGCGGGAGGAAGTCTCACTCCTACAATGAGCAGTTCTTC. Protein product: CASSPGTSGRKSHSYNEQFF. The variable domain in full, completed from reference TRBV7-9 and TRBJ2-1, reads DTGVSQNPRHKITKRGQNVTFRCDPISEHNRLYWYRQTLGQGPEFLTYFQNEAQLEKSRLLSDRFSAERPKGSFSTLEIQRTEQGDSAMYLCASSPGTSGRKSHSYNEQFFGPGTRLTVL.

The V gene is TRBV20-1, the J gene TRBJ2-1; 13 positions match TRBD2. After removal of 0 bases from V and 4 bases from J, the junction contained 6 bases not matched to a gene. The germline gives CDR1 DFQATT, CDR2 SNEGSKA (reference sequence). This CDR3 comprises 17 residues. Written as DNA, the CDR3 is TGCAGTGCTAGAGATCCCGGACTAGCGGGAGCTTACAATGAGCAGTTCTTC. It yields the protein CSARDPGLAGAYNEQFF.

This clonotype has just a few counts. V gene TRBV3-1 combines with J gene TRBJ1-5, with a tentative D call TRBD1 (5 bases). The V end lost 2 bases, the J end lost 3 bases, and 17 bases lay between the germline ends. The germline V gene has CDR1 LGHDT and CDR2 YNNKEL (reference sequence). The CDR3 loop spans 17 amino acids. The CDR3 loop reads CASSQRILQGTNQPQHF. The DNA for the CDR3 is TGTGCCAGCAGCCAAAGGATCCTTCAGGGTACCAATCAGCCCCAGCATTTT.

The sample holds a few counts of this clonotype. The chain links TRBV12-3 or TRBV12-4 to TRBJ2-7; TRBD2 aligns across 9 bases. V dropped 7 bases and J dropped 7; count of bases not matched to a gene: 11. The CDR3 has 14 residues. CDR3 DNA sequence: TGTGCCAGCACCCTTAGCGGGAGAGCATGGGAGCAGTACTTC. It is translated as CASTLSGRAWEQYF.